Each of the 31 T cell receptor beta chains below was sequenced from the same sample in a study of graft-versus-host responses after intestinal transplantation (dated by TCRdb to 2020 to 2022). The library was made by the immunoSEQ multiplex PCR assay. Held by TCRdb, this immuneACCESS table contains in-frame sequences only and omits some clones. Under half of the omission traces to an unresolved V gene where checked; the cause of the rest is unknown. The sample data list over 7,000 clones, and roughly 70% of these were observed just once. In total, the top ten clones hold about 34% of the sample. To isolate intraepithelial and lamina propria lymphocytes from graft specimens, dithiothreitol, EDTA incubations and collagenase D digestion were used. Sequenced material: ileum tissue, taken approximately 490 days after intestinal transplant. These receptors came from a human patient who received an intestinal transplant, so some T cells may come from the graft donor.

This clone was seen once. The CDR3 spells CASSLEQGEQYF. The CDR3 nucleotides read TGCGCCAGCAGCTTGGAGCAGGGAGAGCAGTACTTC. This chain uses TRBV5-1 with TRBJ2-7, with D tentatively TRBD1 (5 bases). CDR3 length: 12 amino acids. V was trimmed by 0 bases and J by 7 bases, leaving 8 bases between them. From germline, CDR1 is SGHRS and CDR2 YFSETQ.

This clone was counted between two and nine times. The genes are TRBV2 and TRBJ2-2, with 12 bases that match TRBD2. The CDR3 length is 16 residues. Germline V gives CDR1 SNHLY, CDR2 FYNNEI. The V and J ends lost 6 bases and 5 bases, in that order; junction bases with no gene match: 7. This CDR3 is CASRETSGSVTGELFF. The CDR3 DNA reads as TGTGCCAGCAGAGAGACTAGCGGGAGTGTTACCGGGGAGCTGTTTTTT.

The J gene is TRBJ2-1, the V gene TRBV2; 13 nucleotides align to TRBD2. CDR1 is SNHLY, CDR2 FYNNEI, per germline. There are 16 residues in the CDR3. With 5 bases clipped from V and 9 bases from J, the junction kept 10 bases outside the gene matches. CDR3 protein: CASSRTSGSRSGEQFF. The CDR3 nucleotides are TGTGCCAGCAGTCGGACTAGCGGGAGTCGGAGCGGTGAGCAGTTCTTC.

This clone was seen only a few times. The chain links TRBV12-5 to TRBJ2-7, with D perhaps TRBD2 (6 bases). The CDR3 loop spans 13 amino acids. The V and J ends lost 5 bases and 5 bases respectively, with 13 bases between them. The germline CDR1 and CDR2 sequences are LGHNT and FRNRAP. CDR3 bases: TGTGCTAGTGGTCGGGACTTGGTTGACGAGCAGTACTTC. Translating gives CASGRDLVDEQYF. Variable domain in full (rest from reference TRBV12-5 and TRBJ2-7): DARVTQTPRHKVTEMGQEVTMRCQPILGHNTVFWYRQTMMQGLELLAYFRNRAPLDDSGMPKDRFSAEMPDATLATLKIQPSEPRDSAVYFCASGRDLVDEQYFGPGTRLTVT.

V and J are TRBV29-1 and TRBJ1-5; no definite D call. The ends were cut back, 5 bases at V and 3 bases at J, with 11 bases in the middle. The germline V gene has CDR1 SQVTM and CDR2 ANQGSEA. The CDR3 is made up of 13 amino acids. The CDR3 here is CSVQASYNQPQHF. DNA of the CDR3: TGCAGCGTTCAGGCAAGCTACAATCAGCCCCAGCATTTT.

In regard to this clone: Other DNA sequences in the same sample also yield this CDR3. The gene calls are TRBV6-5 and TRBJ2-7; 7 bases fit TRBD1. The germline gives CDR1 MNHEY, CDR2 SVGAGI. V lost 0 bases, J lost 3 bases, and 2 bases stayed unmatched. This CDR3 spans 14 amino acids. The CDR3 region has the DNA TGTGCCAGCAGTTACTCCGGGACAGACTACGAGCAGTACTTC. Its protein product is CASSYSGTDYEQYF.

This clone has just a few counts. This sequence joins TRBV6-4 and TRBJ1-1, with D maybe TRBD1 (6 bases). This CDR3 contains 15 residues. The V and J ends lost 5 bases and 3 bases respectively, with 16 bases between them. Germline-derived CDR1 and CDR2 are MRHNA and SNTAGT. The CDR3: CASSQEYGTYTEAFF. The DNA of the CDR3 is TGTGCCAGCAGTCAGGAATACGGGACATACACTGAAGCTTTCTTT.

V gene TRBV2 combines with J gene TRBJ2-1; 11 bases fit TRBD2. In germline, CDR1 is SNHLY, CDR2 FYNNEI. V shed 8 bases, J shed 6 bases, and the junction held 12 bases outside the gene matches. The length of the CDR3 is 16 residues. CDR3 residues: CASGRSLAGGLNEQFF. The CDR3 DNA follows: TGTGCCAGCGGCCGCTCCCTAGCGGGAGGCCTCAATGAGCAGTTCTTC.

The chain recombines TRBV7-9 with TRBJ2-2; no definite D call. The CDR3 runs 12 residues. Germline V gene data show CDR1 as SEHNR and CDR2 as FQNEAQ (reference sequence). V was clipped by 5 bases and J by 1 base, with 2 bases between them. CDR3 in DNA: TGTGCCAGCAGCCTGAACACCGGGGAGCTGTTTTTT. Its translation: CASSLNTGELFF.

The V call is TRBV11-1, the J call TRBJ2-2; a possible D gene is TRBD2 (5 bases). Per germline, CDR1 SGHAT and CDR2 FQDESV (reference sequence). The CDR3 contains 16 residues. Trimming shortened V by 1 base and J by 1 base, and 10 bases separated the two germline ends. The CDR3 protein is CASSLDYGENTGELFF. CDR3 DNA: TGTGCCAGCAGCTTAGATTACGGGGAGAACACCGGGGAGCTGTTTTTT. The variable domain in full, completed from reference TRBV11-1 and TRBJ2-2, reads EAEVAQSPRYKITEKSQAVAFWCDPISGHATLYWYRQILGQGPELLVQFQDESVVDDSQLPKDRFSAERLKGVDSTLKIQPAELGDSAMYLCASSLDYGENTGELFFGEGSRLTVL.

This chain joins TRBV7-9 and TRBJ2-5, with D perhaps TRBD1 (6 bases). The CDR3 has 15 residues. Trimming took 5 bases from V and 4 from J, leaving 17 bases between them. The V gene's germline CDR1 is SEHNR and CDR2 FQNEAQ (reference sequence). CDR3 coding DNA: TGTGCCAGCAGCCGCCCACAGGGCCCCTTAGAGACCCAGTACTTC. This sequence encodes CASSRPQGPLETQYF. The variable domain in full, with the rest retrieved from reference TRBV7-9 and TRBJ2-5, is DTGVSQNPRHKITKRGQNVTFRCDPISEHNRLYWYRQTLGQGPEFLTYFQNEAQLEKSRLLSDRFSAERPKGSFSTLEIQRTEQGDSAMYLCASSRPQGPLETQYFGPGTRLLVL.

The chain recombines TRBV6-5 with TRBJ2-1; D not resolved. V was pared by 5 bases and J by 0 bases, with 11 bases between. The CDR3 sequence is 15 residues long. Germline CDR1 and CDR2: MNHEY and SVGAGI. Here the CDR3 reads CASSVLTSSYNEQFF. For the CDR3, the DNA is TGTGCCAGCAGTGTACTAACCAGCTCCTACAATGAGCAGTTCTTC.

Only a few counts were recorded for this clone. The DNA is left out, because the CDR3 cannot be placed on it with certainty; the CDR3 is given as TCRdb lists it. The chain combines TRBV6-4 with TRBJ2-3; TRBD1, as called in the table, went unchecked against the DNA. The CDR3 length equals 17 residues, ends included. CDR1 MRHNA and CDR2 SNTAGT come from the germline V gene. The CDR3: CASSDSVSDRPGDTQYF.

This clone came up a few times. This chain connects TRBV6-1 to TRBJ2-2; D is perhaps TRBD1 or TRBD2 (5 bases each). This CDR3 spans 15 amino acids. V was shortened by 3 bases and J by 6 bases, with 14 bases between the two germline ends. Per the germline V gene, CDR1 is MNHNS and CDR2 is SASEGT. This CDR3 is CASSEGEGWAGELFF. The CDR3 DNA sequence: TGTGCCAGCAGTGAGGGGGAAGGGTGGGCCGGGGAGCTGTTTTTT.

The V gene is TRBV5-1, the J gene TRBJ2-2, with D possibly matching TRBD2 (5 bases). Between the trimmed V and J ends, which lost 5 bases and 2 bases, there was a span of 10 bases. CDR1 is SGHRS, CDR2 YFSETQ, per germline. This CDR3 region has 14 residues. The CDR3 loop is CASRSGLNTGELFF. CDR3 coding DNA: TGCGCCAGCAGATCCGGACTTAACACCGGGGAGCTGTTTTTT.

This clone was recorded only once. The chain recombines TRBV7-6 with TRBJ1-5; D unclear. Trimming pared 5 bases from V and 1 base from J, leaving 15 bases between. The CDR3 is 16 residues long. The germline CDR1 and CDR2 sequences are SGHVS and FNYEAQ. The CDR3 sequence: CASSRGPGGSNQPQHF. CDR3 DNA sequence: TGTGCCAGCAGCCGCGGACCCGGAGGAAGCAATCAGCCCCAGCATTTT.

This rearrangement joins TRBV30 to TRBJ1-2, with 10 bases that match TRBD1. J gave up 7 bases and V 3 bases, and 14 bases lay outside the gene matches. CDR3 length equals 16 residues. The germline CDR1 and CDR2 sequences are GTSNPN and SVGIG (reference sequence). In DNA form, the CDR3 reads TGTGCCTGGAGAGGGTGGACAGGGGGTAATAGAGGTGGCTACACCTTC. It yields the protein CAWRGWTGGNRGGYTF.

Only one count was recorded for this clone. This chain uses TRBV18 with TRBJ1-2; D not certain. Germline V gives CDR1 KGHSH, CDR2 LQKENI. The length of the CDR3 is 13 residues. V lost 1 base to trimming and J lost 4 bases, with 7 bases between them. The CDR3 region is CASSPQDRYGYTF. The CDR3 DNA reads TGTGCCAGCTCACCACAGGATCGCTATGGCTACACCTTC.

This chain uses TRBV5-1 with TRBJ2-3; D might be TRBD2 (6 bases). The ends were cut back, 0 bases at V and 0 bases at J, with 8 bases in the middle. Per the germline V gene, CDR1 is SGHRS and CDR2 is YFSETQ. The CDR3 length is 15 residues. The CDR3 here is CASSLGDSSTDTQYF. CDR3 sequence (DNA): TGCGCCAGCAGCTTGGGGGACTCAAGCACAGATACGCAGTATTTT.

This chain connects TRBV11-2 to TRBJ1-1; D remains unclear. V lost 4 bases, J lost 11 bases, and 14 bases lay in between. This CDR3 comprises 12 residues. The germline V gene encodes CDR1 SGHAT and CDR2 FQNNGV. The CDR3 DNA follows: TGTGCCAGCAGCTCCTCCCAGAGTAGGGCTTTCTTT. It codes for CASSSSQSRAFF.

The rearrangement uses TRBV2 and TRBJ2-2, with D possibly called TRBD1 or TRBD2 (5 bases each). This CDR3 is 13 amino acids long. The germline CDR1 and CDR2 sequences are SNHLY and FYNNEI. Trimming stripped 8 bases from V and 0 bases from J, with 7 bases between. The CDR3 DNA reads TGTGCCAGCGAGGGGCCGAACACCGGGGAGCTGTTTTTT. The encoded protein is CASEGPNTGELFF.

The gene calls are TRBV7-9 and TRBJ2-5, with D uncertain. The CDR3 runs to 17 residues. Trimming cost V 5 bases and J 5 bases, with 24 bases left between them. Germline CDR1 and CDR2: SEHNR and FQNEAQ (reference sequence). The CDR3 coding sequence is TGTGCCAGCAGCGAGCGTGCTGGAAAGCGCCGAAAGGAGACCCAGTACTTC. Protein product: CASSERAGKRRKETQYF. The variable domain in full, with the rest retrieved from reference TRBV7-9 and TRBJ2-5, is DTGVSQNPRHKITKRGQNVTFRCDPISEHNRLYWYRQTLGQGPEFLTYFQNEAQLEKSRLLSDRFSAERPKGSFSTLEIQRTEQGDSAMYLCASSERAGKRRKETQYFGPGTRLLVL.

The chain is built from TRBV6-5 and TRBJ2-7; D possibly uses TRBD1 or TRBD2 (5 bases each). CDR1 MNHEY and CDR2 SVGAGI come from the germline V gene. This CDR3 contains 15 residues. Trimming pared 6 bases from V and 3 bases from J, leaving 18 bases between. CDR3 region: CASRGTTTFLYEQYF. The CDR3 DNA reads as TGTGCCAGCAGGGGGACCACGACCTTCCTCTACGAGCAGTACTTC.

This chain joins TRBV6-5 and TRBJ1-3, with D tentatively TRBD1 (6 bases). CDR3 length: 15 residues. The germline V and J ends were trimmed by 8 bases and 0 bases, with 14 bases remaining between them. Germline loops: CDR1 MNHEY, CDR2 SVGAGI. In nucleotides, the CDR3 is TGTGCCAGCCGTGGACAGAGGCGCTCTGGAAACACCATATATTTT. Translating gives CASRGQRRSGNTIYF.

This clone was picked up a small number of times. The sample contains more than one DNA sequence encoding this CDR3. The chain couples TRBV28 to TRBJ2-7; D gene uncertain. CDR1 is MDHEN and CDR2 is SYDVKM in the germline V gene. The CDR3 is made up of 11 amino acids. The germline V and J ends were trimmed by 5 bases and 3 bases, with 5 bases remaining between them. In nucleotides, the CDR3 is TGTGCCAGCAGTCTTTACTACGAGCAGTACTTC. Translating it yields CASSLYYEQYF.

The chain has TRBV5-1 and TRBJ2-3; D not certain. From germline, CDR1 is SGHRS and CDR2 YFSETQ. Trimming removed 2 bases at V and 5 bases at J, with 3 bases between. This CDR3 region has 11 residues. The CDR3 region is CASSFGDTQYF. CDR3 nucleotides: TGCGCCAGCAGCTTCGGAGATACGCAGTATTTT.

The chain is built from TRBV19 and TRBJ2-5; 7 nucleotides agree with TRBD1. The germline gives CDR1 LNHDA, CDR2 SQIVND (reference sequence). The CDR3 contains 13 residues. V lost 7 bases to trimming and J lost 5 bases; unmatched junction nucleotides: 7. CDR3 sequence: CASTQTGWETQYF. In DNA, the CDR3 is TGTGCCAGTACCCAGACAGGGTGGGAGACCCAGTACTTC. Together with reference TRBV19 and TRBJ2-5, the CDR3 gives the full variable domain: DGGITQSPKYLFRKEGQNVTLSCEQNLNHDAMYWYRQDPGQGLRLIYYSQIVNDFQKGDIAEGYSVSREKKESFPLTVTSAQKNPTAFYLCASTQTGWETQYFGPGTRLLVL.

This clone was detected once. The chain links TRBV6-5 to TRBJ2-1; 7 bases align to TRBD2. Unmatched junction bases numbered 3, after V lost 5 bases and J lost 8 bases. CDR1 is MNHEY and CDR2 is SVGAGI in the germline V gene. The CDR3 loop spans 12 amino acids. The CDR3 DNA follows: TGTGCCAGCAGTAGAAGCGGGGATGAGCAGTTCTTC. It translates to CASSRSGDEQFF.

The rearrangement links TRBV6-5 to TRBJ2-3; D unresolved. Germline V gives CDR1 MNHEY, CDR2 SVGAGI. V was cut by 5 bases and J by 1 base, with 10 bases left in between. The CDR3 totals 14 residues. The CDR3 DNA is TGTGCCAGCAGTCTACTTGGGGGCACAGATACGCAGTATTTT. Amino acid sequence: CASSLLGGTDTQYF.

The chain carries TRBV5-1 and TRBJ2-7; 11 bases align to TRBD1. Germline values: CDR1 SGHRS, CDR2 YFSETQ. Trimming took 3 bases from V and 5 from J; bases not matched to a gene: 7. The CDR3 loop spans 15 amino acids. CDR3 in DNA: TGCGCCAGCAGCTCGGGACAGGGGGTTGGCCACGAGCAGTACTTC. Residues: CASSSGQGVGHEQYF.

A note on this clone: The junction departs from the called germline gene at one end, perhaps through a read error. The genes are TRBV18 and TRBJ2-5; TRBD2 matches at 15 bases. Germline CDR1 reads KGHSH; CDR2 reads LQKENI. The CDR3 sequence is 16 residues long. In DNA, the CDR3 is TGTGCCGGCTCACCTTCCGGGACTAGCGGGAGGAAGACCCAGTACTTC. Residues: CAGSPSGTSGRKTQYF. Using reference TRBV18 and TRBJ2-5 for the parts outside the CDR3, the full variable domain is NAGVMQNPRHLVRRRGQEARLRCSPMKGHSHVYWYRQLPEEGLKFMVYLQKENIIDESGMPKERFSAEFPKEGPSILRIQQVVRGDSAAYFCAGSPSGTSGRKTQYFGPGTRLLVL.